These T cell receptor beta chains were read from a single sample in a study of T cells in Graves' hyperthyroidism and ophthalmopathy. Via MiXCR, TCRdb re-called the multiplex PCR reads, giving one row per CDR3 protein. The repertoire consists of approximately 700,000 distinct CDR3 sequences, with 16% occurring once and the leading ten covering around 8%. Material: blood. These receptors came from a man aged 18-30 years with Graves' hyperthyroidism. Both conserved end residues are part of each CDR3.

v_call	j_call	cdr3_aa
TRBV10-3	TRBJ2-5	CATGQGKGETQYF
TRBV11-3	TRBJ2-7	CASSVGQEVSYEQYF
TRBV7-2	TRBJ1-1	CASSFRSWGTVNTEAFF
TRBV3-1	TRBJ2-5	CASSPGDTGGETQYF
TRBV19	TRBJ2-2	CASRTGVRTGELFF
TRBV2	TRBJ1-1	CASSVQGAGNTEAFF
TRBV4-3	TRBJ1-1	CASSFMGKDTEAFF
TRBV20-1	TRBJ2-3	CSARLRGRTDTQYF
TRBV30	TRBJ2-7	CAWSFGQFGEQYF
TRBV28	TRBJ2-5	CASRHSGQQETQYF
TRBV12-3/TRBV12-4	TRBJ2-7	CASSLTGGVSSYEQYF
TRBV12-5	TRBJ1-6	CASGLGDRAYNSPLHF
TRBV2	TRBJ2-5	CASSPRTGQQTQYF
TRBV6-5	TRBJ2-3	CASSYGGTRTDTQYF
TRBV5-6	TRBJ2-2	CASTGHTGELFF
TRBV20-1	TRBJ2-1	CSAERPGTTRYNEQFF
TRBV3-1	TRBJ2-1	CASSQDQGSYNEQFF
TRBV9	TRBJ1-6	CASSVEEDSPLHF
TRBV12-3/TRBV12-4	TRBJ2-7	CASSPGYEQYF
TRBV7-2	TRBJ1-1	CASSGDRWVSTEAFF
TRBV29-1	TRBJ1-1	CSVAPEGAFF
TRBV29-1	TRBJ1-2	CSAQLTGTGVSRGYTF
TRBV20-1	TRBJ1-6	CSARPQQESSYNSPLHF
TRBV5-1	TRBJ2-1	CASSFITGDLNEQFF
TRBV28	TRBJ1-1	CASTSGGLENIEAFF
TRBV28	TRBJ2-3	CASRRTSGESTDTQYF
TRBV4-1	TRBJ1-2	CASSSPRGFYGYTF
TRBV28	TRBJ2-7	CASSSGDLEQYF